This TCR beta chain was sequenced for a study of cytomegalovirus exposure and HLA in healthy donors. The CDR3 covers 17 residues. Trimming took 0 bases from V and 2 from J; bases not matched to a gene: 8. The V gene's germline CDR1 is SGHRS and CDR2 YFSETQ. Data came from immunoSEQ multiplex PCR; TCRdb stores just in-frame clones and leaves some out. The data show 120,000 or so clones, approximately 91% seen once. This sequence joins TRBV5-1 and TRBJ2-7; 10 bases are a match to TRBD2. The sequencing input was PBMCs. The clonotype comes from a woman under 30 in good health and CMV-seronegative. The CDR3 protein is CASSLAASGSKAYEQYF. CDR3 nucleotide sequence: TGCGCCAGCAGCTTGGCGGCTAGCGGGAGCAAAGCCTACGAGCAGTACTTC.